The present T cell receptor (beta chain) was sequenced within a study of T cell responses to AZD1222 COVID-19 vaccine. Using immunoSEQ multiplex PCR, the repertoire was profiled, and TCRdb retains in-frame clones only, with some absent. The table lists over 130,000 clones, about 93% of them singletons. Trimming left V 0 bases short and J 0 bases short, with 15 bases between. This CDR3 is built from 17 residues. The germline CDR1 and CDR2 sequences are SGDLS and YYNGEE. The chain uses TRBV9 and TRBJ1-2; D remains ambiguous. The clonotype originates from an adult who received the AZD1222 COVID-19 vaccine. The sequences come from peripheral blood, collected 28 days after the second AZD1222 dose. As DNA, the CDR3 is TGTGCCAGCAGCGTAGGGGCGGGAAGAGTTTCTAACTATGGCTACACCTTC. Translated: CASSVGAGRVSNYGYTF.